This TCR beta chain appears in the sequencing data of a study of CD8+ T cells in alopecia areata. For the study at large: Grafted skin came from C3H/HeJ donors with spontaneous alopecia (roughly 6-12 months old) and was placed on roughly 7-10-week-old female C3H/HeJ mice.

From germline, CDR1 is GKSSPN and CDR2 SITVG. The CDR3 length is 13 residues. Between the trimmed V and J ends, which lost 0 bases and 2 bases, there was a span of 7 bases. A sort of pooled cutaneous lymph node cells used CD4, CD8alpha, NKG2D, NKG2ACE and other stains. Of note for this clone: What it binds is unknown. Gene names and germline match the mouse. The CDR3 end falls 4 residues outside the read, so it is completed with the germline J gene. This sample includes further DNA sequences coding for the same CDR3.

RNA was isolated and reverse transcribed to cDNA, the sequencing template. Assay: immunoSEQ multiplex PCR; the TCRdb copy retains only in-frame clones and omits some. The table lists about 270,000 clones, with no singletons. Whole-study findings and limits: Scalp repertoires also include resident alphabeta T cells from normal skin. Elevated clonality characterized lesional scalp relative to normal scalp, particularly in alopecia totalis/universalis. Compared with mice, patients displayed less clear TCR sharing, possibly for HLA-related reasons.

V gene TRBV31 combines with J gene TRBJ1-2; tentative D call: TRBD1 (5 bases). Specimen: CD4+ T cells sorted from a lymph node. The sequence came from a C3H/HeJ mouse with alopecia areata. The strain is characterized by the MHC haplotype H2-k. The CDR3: CAWSLGQNSDYTF. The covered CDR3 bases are TGTGCCTGGAGTCTGGGGCAGAACTCC. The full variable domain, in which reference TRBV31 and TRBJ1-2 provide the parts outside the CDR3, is AQTIHQWPVAEIKAVGSPLSLGCTIKGKSSPNLYWYWQATGGTLQQLFYSITVGQVESVVQLNLSASRPKDDQFILSTEKLLLSHSGFYLCAWSLGQNSDYTFGSGTRLLVI.